This record covers a single TCR beta chain. Its antigen remains unknown. This specimen belongs to a study of CXCR3-negative and CXCR3-positive naive CD8 T cells. Findings and caveats of the study: More hydrophobic TRB CDR3s occurred in CXCR3-positive than in CXCR3-negative naive cells.

Through 5' RACE with UMI labels, the TRB cDNA libraries were prepared. No DNA is given; TCRdb re-called the 5' RACE reads and lists each CDR3 protein once. The ten most abundant clones cover less than 0.85% of a sample with 55,000 to 75,000 distinct CDR3 sequences. The CDR3 is made up of 13 amino acids. The germline gives CDR1 SQVTM, CDR2 ANQGSEA. V is TRBV29-1 and J is TRBJ2-1. Sequencing was done on a sample of naive CXCR3+ CD8+ T cells from blood. Subset defined: CD45RO-CCR7+CD27+CD95- naive CD8+ T cells expressing CXCR3 (TNR3+). The source of this sequence is a human donor in good health. Some clones in this sample may be carry-over from other donors' samples. CDR3 loop: CRASGGSYNEQFF.